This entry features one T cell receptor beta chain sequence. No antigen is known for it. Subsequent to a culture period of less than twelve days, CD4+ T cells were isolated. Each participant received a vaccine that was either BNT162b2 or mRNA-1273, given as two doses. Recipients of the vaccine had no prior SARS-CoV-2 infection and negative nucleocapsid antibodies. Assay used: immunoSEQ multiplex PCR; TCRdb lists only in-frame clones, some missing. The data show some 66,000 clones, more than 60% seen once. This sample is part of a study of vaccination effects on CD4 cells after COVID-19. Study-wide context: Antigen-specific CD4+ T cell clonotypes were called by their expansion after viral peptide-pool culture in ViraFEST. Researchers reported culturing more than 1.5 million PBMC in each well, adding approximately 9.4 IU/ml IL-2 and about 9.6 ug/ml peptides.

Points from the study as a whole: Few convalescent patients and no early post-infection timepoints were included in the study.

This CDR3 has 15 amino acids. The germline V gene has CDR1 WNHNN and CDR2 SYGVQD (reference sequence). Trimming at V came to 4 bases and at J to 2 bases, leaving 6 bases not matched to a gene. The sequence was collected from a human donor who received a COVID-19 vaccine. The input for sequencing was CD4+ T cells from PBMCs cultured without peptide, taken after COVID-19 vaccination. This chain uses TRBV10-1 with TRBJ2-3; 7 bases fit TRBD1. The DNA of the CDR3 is TGCGCCAGCAGTGGGGACAGTGTGAACACAGATACGCAGTATTTT. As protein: CASSGDSVNTDTQYF.